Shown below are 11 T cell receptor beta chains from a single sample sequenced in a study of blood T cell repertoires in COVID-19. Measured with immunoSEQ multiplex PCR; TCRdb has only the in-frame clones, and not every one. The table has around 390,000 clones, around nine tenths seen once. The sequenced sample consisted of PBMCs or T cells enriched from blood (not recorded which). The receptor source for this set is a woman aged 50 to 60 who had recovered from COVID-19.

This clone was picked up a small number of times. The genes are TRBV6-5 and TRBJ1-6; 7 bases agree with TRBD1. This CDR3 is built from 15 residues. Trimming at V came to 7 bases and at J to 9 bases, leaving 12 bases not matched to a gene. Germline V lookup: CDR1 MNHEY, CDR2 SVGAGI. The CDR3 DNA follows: TGTGCCAGCAATTCTCCCCGAACAGGGGTTTCACCCCTCCACTTT. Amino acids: CASNSPRTGVSPLHF.

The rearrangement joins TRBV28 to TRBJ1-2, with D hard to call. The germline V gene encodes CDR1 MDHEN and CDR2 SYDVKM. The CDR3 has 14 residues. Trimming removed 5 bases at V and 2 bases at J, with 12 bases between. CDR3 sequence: CASSTRLLNYGYTF. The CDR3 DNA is TGTGCCAGCAGTACCAGGCTTCTGAACTATGGCTACACCTTC.

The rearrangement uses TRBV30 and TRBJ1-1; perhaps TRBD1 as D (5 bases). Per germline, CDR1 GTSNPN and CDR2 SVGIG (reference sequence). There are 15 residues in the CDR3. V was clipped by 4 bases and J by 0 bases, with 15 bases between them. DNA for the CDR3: TGTGCCTGGAAGATGGACATCTCCCTGAACACTGAAGCTTTCTTT. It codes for CAWKMDISLNTEAFF.

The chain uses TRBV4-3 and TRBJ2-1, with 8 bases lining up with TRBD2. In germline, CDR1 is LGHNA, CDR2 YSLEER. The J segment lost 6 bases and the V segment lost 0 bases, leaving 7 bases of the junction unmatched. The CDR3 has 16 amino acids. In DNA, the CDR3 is TGCGCCAGCAGCCAAGAGAGGACGGGGGGGCTCAATGAGCAGTTCTTC. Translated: CASSQERTGGLNEQFF.

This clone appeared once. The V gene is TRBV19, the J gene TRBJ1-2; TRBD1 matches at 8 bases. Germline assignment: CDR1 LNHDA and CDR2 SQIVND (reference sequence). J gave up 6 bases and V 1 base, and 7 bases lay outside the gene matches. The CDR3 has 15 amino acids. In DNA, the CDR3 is TGTGCCAGTAGTATAGGATTCGGACAGGGCCATGGCTACACCTTC. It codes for CASSIGFGQGHGYTF.

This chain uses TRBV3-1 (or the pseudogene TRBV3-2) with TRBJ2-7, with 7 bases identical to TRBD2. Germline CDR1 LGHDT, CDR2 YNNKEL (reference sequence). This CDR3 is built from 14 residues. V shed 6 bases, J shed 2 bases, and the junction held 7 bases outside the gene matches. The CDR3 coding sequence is TGTGCCAGCAGACGCCCCAGCGGGACCTACGAGCAGTACTTC. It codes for CASRRPSGTYEQYF.

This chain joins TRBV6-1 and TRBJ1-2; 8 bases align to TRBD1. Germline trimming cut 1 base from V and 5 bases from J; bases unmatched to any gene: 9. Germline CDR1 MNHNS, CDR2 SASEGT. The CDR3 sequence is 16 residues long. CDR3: CASSEGTGRARYGYTF. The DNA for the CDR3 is TGTGCCAGCAGTGAAGGGACAGGGAGGGCAAGGTATGGCTACACCTTC.

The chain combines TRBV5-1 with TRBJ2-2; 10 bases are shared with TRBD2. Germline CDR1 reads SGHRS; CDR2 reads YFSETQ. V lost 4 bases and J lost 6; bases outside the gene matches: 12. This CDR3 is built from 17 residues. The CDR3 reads CASSLGASGGSSGELFF. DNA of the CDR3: TGCGCCAGCAGCCTTGGGGCTAGCGGGGGAAGTTCCGGGGAGCTGTTTTTT.

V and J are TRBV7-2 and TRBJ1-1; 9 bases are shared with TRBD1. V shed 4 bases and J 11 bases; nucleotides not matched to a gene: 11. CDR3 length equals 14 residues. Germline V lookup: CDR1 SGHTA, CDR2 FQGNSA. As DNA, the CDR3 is TGTGCCAGCAGCTCGCGATCCGGGACAGGGCTCGCTTTCTTT. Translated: CASSSRSGTGLAFF.

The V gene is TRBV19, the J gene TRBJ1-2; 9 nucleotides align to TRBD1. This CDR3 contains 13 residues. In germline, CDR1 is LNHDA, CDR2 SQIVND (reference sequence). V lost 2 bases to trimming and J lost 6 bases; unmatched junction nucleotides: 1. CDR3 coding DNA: TGTGCCAGTAGTATACGGACAGGGGATGGCTACACCTTC. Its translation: CASSIRTGDGYTF.

The CDR3 DNA sequence: TGTGCCAGCAGCCAAGGGACAGGGGATCGGCCCCAGCATTTT. Protein sequence: CASSQGTGDRPQHF. The chain recombines TRBV3-1 (or the pseudogene TRBV3-2) with TRBJ1-5, with 9 positions matching TRBD1. Germline assignment: CDR1 LGHDT and CDR2 YNNKEL (reference sequence). The J segment lost 9 bases and the V segment lost 1 base, leaving 4 bases of the junction unmatched. The CDR3 runs to 14 residues.